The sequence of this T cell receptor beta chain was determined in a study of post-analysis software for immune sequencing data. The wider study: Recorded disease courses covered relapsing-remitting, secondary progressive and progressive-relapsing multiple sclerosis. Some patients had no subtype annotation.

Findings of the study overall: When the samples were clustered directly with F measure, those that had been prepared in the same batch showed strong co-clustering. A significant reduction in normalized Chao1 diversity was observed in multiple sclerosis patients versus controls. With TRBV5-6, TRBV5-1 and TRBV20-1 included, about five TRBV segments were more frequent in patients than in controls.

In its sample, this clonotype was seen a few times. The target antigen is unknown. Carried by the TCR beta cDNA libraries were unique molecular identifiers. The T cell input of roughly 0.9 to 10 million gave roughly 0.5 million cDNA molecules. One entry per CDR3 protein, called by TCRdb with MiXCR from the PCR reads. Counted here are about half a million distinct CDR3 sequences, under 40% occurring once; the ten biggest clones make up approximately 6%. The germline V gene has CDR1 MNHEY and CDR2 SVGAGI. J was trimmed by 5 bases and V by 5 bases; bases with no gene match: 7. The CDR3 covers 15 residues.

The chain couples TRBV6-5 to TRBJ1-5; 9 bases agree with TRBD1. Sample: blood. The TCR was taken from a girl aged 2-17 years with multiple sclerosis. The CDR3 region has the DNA TGTGCCAGCAGTCTTTCCGGGACAGGGCATCAGCCCCAGCATTTT. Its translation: CASSLSGTGHQPQHF.